The following is a T cell receptor beta chain sequence with its context. This entry is derived from a study of blood T cell repertoires in COVID-19. In the source study's methods: Estimation of nucleated cell counts was performed using reference gene primer amplification. The table came from immunoSEQ multiplex PCR; TCRdb's copy has only in-frame clones and leaves some out. V, J and clone size are taken as reported in that table, and D and trimming were inferred from the DNA itself. This table has roughly 15,000 clones, over 70% appearing once. Germline lookup yields CDR1 LNHDA and CDR2 SQIVND (reference sequence). CDR3 length: 16 amino acids. The V segment lost 8 bases and the J segment 4 bases; nucleotides outside the gene matches: 14.

Material: peripheral blood. This TCR was sampled from a human donor in a cohort sampled during active COVID-19. This sequence joins TRBV19 and TRBJ1-2; 9 positions match TRBD1. CDR3 protein: CASRDGDRAAIYGYTF. CDR3 bases: TGTGCCAGTCGGGACGGGGACAGGGCGGCGATCTATGGCTACACCTTC.